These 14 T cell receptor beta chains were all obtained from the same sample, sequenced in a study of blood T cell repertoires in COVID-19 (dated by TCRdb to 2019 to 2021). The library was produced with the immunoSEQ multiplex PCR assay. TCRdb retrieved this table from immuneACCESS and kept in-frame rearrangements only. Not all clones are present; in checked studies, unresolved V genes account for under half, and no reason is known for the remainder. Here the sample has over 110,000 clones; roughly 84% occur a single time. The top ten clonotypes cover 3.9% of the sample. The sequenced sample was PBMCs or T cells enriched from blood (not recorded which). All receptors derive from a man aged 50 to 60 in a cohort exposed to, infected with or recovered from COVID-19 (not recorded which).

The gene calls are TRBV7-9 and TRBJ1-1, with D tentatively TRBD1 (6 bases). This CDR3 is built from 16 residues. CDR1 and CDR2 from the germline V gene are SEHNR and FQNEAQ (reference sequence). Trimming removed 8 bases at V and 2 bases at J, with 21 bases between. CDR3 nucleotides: TGTGCCAGCGGCCCCCGAGGGGGACAAAGAAACACTGAAGCTTTCTTT. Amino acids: CASGPRGGQRNTEAFF.

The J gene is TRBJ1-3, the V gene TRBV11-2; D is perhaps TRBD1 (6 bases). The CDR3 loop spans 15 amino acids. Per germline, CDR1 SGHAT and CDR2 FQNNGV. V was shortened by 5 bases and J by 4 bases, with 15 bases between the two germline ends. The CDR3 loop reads CASSHEQGLGNTIYF. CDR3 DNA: TGTGCCAGCAGCCACGAACAGGGTTTGGGAAACACCATATATTTT.

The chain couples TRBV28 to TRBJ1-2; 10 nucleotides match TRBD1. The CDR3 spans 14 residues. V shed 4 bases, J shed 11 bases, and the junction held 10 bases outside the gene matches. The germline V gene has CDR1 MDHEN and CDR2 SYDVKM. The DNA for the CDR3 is TGTGCCAGCAGTTCCCCGGGACAGGGGCTTAAGTACACCTTC. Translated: CASSSPGQGLKYTF.

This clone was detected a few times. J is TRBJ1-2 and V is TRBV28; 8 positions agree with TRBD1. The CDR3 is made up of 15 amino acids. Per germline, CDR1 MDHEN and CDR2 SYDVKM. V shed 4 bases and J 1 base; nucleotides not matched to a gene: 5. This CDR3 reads CASSSTGQGNYGYTF. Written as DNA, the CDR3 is TGTGCCAGCAGTTCGACCGGACAGGGTAACTATGGCTACACCTTC.

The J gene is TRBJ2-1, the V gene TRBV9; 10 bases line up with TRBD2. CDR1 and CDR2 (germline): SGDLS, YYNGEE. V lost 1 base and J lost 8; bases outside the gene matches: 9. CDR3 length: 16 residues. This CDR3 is CASSVRLAGVGDEQFF. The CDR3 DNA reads TGTGCCAGCAGCGTAAGGCTAGCGGGAGTTGGAGATGAGCAGTTCTTC.

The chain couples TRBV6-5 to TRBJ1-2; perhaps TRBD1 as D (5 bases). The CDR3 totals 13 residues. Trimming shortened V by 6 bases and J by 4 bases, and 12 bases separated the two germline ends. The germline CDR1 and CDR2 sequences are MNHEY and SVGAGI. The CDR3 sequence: CASSPQGGYGYTF. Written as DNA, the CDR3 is TGTGCCAGCAGCCCCCAGGGCGGCTATGGCTACACCTTC.

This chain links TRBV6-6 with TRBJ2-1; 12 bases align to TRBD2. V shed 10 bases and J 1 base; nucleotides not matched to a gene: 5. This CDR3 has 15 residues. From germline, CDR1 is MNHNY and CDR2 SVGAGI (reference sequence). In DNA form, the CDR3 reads TGTGCCAACCCTAGCGGGGGGGTATCCTACAATGAGCAGTTCTTC. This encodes CANPSGGVSYNEQFF.

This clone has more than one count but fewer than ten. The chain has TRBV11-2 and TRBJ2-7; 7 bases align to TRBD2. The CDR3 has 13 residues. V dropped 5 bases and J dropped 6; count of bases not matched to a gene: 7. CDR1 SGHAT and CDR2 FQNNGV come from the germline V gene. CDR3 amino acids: CASSTTPGGEQYF. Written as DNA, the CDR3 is TGTGCCAGCAGCACAACCCCGGGGGGCGAGCAGTACTTC.

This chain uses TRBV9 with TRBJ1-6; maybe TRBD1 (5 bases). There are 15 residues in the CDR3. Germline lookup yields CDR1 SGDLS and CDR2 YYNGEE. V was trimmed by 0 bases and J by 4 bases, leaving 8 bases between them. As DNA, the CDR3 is TGTGCCAGCAGCGTAGCAGGGAATTATAATTCACCCCTCCACTTT. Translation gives CASSVAGNYNSPLHF.

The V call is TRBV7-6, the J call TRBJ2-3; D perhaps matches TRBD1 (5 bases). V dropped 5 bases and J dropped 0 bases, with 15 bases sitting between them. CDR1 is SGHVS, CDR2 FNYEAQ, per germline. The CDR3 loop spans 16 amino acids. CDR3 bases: TGTGCCAGCAGCGCGGCGGACATTCCTAGCACAGATACGCAGTATTTT. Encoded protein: CASSAADIPSTDTQYF.

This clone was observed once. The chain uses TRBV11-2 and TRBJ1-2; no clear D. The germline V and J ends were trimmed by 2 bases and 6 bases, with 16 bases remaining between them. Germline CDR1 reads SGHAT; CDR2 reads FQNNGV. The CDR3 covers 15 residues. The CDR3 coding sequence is TGTGCCAGCAGCTTAAAGGCCGGGATCGCCCATGGCTACACCTTC. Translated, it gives CASSLKAGIAHGYTF.

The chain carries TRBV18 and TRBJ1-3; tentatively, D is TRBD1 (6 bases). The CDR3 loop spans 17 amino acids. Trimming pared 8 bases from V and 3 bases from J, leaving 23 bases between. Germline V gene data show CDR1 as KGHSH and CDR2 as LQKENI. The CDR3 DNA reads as TGTGCCAGCACCCCTTCCACCGCTCACAGGGATGGAAACACCATATATTTT. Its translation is CASTPSTAHRDGNTIYF.

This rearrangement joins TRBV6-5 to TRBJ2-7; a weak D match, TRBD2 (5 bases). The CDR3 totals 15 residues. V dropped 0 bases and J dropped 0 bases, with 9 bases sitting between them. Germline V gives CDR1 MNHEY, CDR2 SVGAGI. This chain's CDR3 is CASSYSPGSSYEQYF. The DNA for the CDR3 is TGTGCCAGCAGTTACTCGCCGGGGAGCTCCTACGAGCAGTACTTC.

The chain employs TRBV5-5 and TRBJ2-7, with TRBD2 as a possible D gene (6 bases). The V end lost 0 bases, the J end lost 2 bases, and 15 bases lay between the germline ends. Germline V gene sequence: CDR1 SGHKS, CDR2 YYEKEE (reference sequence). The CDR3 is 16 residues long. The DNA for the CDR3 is TGTGCCAGCAGCTTGGAGGGTGTTAGCGGCACCTACGAGCAGTACTTC. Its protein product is CASSLEGVSGTYEQYF.